These 11 T cell receptor beta chains were all obtained from the same sample, sequenced in a study of blood T cell repertoires in COVID-19. Profiled with immunoSEQ multiplex PCR; TCRdb holds only in-frame clones, not every one. The profile shows about 330,000 clones, more than 75% of them singletons. The sequencing input was PBMCs or T cells enriched from blood (not recorded which). Source of these receptors: a woman aged 25 to 39 who had recovered from COVID-19.

CDR3 nucleotide sequence: TGTGCCAGCAGCTCCCGGGCGGGGGCCGGCACAGATACGCAGTATTTT. It translates to CASSSRAGAGTDTQYF. The chain uses TRBV7-2 and TRBJ2-3; TRBD2 might be the D (7 bases). The CDR3 length is 16 residues. The germline V gene has CDR1 SGHTA and CDR2 FQGNSA. The V end was cut by 4 bases, the J end by 1 base, with 15 bases between.

The chain is built from TRBV6-5 and TRBJ2-3, with 7 bases lining up with TRBD1. The CDR3 runs 15 residues. Per the germline V gene, CDR1 is MNHEY and CDR2 is SVGAGI. The V and J ends lost 2 bases and 0 bases, in that order; junction bases with no gene match: 2. DNA for the CDR3: TGTGCCAGCAGTTACAGGGGGCGGAGCACAGATACGCAGTATTTT. Its translation is CASSYRGRSTDTQYF.

This clone was seen once. The J gene is TRBJ1-1, the V gene TRBV7-9; possibly TRBD1 for D (6 bases). Trimming removed 1 base from V and 1 base from J, with 10 bases in between. The CDR3 extends over 15 amino acids. Germline V CDR1 and CDR2: SEHNR, FQNEAQ (reference sequence). CDR3 sequence reads: CASSLEGHQNTEAFF. The CDR3 DNA is TGTGCCAGCAGCTTAGAGGGACACCAGAACACTGAAGCTTTCTTT.

CDR3 in DNA: TGTGCCACCAGTGACCCGGGGGCGAACACCGGGGAGCTGTTTTTT. It encodes CATSDPGANTGELFF. V gene TRBV24-1 combines with J gene TRBJ2-2; a possible D gene is TRBD2 (6 bases). V shed 4 bases and J shed 0 bases, with 8 bases lying between them. In germline, CDR1 is KGHDR, CDR2 SFDVKD. This CDR3 comprises 15 residues.

This chain uses TRBV14 with TRBJ1-2, with D possibly being TRBD1 (6 bases). V was clipped by 3 bases and J by 5 bases, with 19 bases between them. Germline CDR1 and CDR2: SGHDN and FVKESK. The CDR3 length is 16 residues. CDR3 region: CASSQRGTGQTYGYTF. The CDR3 DNA follows: TGTGCCAGCAGCCAGAGAGGTACCGGACAGACATATGGCTACACCTTC.

The chain combines TRBV16 with TRBJ1-5, with 11 bases matching TRBD1. This CDR3 comprises 14 residues. With V trimmed by 4 bases and J by 6 bases, 2 bases remained unmatched. Germline CDR1 and CDR2: KGHSY and FQNENV. The CDR3 DNA sequence: TGTGCCAGCAGCCCCGGGACAGGGGGTCAGCCCCAGCATTTT. It is translated as CASSPGTGGQPQHF.

The CDR3 here is CASSIGFPGELFF. The CDR3 coding sequence is TGTGCCAGTAGTATCGGGTTTCCCGGGGAGCTGTTTTTT. The chain couples TRBV19 to TRBJ2-2, with no clear D. This CDR3 has 13 amino acids. From germline, CDR1 is LNHDA and CDR2 SQIVND (reference sequence). Trimming removed 3 bases at V and 6 bases at J, with 8 bases between.

CDR3 sequence reads: CASSLAAGALTDTQYF. In DNA form, the CDR3 reads TGTGCCAGCAGCTTAGCGGCGGGGGCCTTAACAGATACGCAGTATTTT. This chain uses TRBV13 with TRBJ2-3, with D maybe TRBD2 (7 bases). CDR1 is PRHDT, CDR2 FYEKMQ, per germline (reference sequence). The CDR3 is 16 amino acids. V was clipped by 1 base and J by 3 bases, with 14 bases between them. The whole variable domain, filled in from reference TRBV13 and TRBJ2-3, reads AAGVIQSPRHLIKEKRETATLKCYPIPRHDTVYWYQQGPGQDPQFLISFYEKMQSDKGSIPDRFSAQQFSDYHSELNMSSLELGDSALYFCASSLAAGALTDTQYFGPGTRLTVL.

The chain links TRBV9 to TRBJ2-7; 8 bases are shared with TRBD1. The germline V gene encodes CDR1 SGDLS and CDR2 YYNGEE. This CDR3 has 16 residues. After removal of 0 bases from V and 0 bases from J, the junction contained 5 bases not matched to a gene. The CDR3 loop is CASSVAGQGASYEQYF. The CDR3 coding sequence is TGTGCCAGCAGCGTAGCTGGGCAGGGGGCCTCCTACGAGCAGTACTTC.

This clone was detected a few times. The rearrangement links TRBV2 to TRBJ1-6; 10 nucleotides match TRBD1. CDR3 length: 16 residues. J was trimmed by 10 bases and V by 4 bases; bases with no gene match: 10. CDR1 SNHLY and CDR2 FYNNEI come from the germline V gene. CDR3 in DNA: TGTGCCAGCAGTGTGACAGGGGGCGAGATCGCCTCACCCCTCCACTTT. Amino acid sequence: CASSVTGGEIASPLHF. Full variable domain (missing parts from reference TRBV2 and TRBJ1-6): EPEVTQTPSHQVTQMGQEVILRCVPISNHLYFYWYRQILGQKVEFLVSFYNNEISEKSEIFDDQFSVERPDGSNFTLKIRSTKLEDSAMYFCASSVTGGEIASPLHFGNGTRLTVT.

Of note for this clone: A junction boundary mismatches the germline segment, possibly from a read error. The rearrangement uses TRBV4-2 and TRBJ2-3; 11 positions match TRBD2. There are 14 residues in the CDR3. Germline V gene data show CDR1 as LGHNA and CDR2 as YNFKEQ. The CDR3, as DNA: TGTGCCAGCAGCCTCGAACTAGCGGGGGACGGTGTGGATTTT. As protein: CASSLELAGDGVDF.